This TCR beta chain came from a study of T cell responses to AZD1222 COVID-19 vaccine. The germline V and J ends were trimmed by 3 bases and 2 bases, with 18 bases remaining between them. The CDR3 length is 17 residues. Germline values: CDR1 SGHDN, CDR2 FVKESK. Overall study findings and caveats: A mostly white British donor set with more females was recruited, and clonal diversity was possibly underestimated. Sampling that yielded the repertoires occurred only after the peak T cell response. Recipients of AZD1222 seropositive at baseline numbered only five or six. Nearly half of spike-specific TCRs reportedly target unmutated variant regions.

This table comes from immunoSEQ multiplex PCR, and its TCRdb copy is limited to in-frame clones, with some not included. The sample comprises around 100,000 clones, 88% of which are singletons, and about 1.7% rests with the top ten. Remarks on this clone: Its antigen is unknown.

V usage is TRBV14 and J usage is TRBJ2-3; TRBD1 is a possible D gene (5 bases). The sequence came from an adult in good health. The specimen was peripheral blood, collected on day 0 of AZD1222 vaccination. The CDR3 nucleotides read TGTGCCAGCAGCCAGGGGCGTACGGGTGCCCTCACAGATACGCAGTATTTT. Protein: CASSQGRTGALTDTQYF.